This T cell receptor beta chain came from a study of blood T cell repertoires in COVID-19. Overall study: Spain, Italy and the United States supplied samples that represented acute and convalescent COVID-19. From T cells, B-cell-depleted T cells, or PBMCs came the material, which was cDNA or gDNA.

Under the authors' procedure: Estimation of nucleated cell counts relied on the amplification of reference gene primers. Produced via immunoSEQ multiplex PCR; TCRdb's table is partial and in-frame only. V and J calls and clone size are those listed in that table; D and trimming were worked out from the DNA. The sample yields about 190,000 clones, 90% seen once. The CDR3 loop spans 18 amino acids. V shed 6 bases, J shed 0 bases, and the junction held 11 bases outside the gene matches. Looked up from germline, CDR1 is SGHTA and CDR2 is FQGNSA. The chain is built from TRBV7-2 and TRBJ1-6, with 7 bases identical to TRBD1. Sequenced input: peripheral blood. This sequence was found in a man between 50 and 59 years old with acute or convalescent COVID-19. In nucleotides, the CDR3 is TGTGCCAGCAGTCCACAGGGGCTCGGGAGCTCCTATAATTCACCCCTCCACTTT. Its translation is CASSPQGLGSSYNSPLHF.